The present T cell receptor (beta chain) was sequenced within a study of vaccination effects on CD4 cells after COVID-19. Antigen-specific CD4+ T cells were first expanded with viral peptide pools by the ViraFEST assay and only then sequenced. Once cultured for roughly ten days, the cells underwent separation to obtain CD4+ T cells. Each participant was given two doses of one vaccine (BNT162b2 or mRNA-1273). Clones were sequenced by immunoSEQ multiplex PCR, and TCRdb holds only the in-frame ones, with some missing. In the table there are around 20,000 clones, 65% to 85% of which are singletons. A remark on this clone: The antigen is unknown.

Germline CDR1 is MRHNA and CDR2 is SNTAGT. With 4 bases removed from V and 5 bases from J, the gap between germline ends came to 14 bases. The CDR3 is 15 residues long. Source: CD4+ T cells from PBMCs cultured with HCoV-229E spike peptides, taken after COVID-19 vaccination. J is TRBJ2-2 and V is TRBV6-4, with D perhaps being TRBD1 or TRBD2 (5 bases each). This receptor was taken from a human donor who received a COVID-19 vaccine. CDR3 DNA sequence: TGTGCCAGCAGTGCCGGGACCACGGGGACCGGGGAGCTGTTTTTT. Its translation is CASSAGTTGTGELFF.